One sample yielded the 7 T cell receptor beta chains listed below, sequenced in a study of blood T cell repertoires in COVID-19. Sequencing was performed with immunoSEQ multiplex PCR; in TCRdb, only in-frame clones are kept and a portion is missing. Here the sample spans some 19,000 clones, 85% being singletons. The sample comprised peripheral blood. The receptors shown here come from a man of 80 years or more with acute or convalescent COVID-19.

CDR3 sequence: CASSLMGFGLNTEAFF. The CDR3 DNA follows: TGTGCCAGCAGCTTAATGGGCTTCGGTCTGAACACTGAAGCTTTCTTT. The rearrangement links TRBV7-2 to TRBJ1-1; no definite D call. Germline CDR1 reads SGHTA; CDR2 reads FQGNSA. Trimming took 2 bases from V and 0 from J, leaving 13 bases between them. The CDR3 covers 16 residues. Complete variable domain (other parts from reference TRBV7-2 and TRBJ1-1): GAGVSQSPSNKVTEKGKDVELRCDPISGHTALYWYRQSLGQGLEFLIYFQGNSAPDKSGLPSDRFSAERTGGSVSTLTIQRTQQEDSAVYLCASSLMGFGLNTEAFFGQGTRLTVV.

V and J are TRBV30 and TRBJ2-2; possible D gene TRBD2, 5 bases. This CDR3 contains 16 residues. CDR1 GTSNPN and CDR2 SVGIG come from the germline V gene (reference sequence). V lost 0 bases and J 1 base, leaving 12 bases between the germline ends. In nucleotides, the CDR3 is TGTGCCTGGAGTGTACTAGGAATACGGAACACCGGGGAGCTGTTTTTT. Its translation is CAWSVLGIRNTGELFF.

V is TRBV3-1 (or the pseudogene TRBV3-2) and J is TRBJ2-3, with TRBD2 as a possible D gene (6 bases). CDR1 is LGHDT, CDR2 YNNKEL, per germline (reference sequence). The CDR3 loop spans 13 amino acids. The V and J ends lost 8 bases and 6 bases respectively, with 15 bases between them. CDR3 sequence (DNA): TGTGCCAGCGGGGGGACTCGGGTCGATACGCAGTATTTT. It specifies CASGGTRVDTQYF.

The rearrangement uses TRBV11-3 and TRBJ2-5; 16 nucleotides match TRBD2. CDR3 length equals 16 residues. In germline, CDR1 is SGHNT, CDR2 YENEEA. Trimming at V came to 5 bases and at J to 3 bases, leaving 3 bases not matched to a gene. CDR3: CASSLGTSGGEETQYF. The CDR3 DNA reads as TGTGCCAGCAGCCTGGGGACTAGCGGGGGGGAAGAGACCCAGTACTTC. Full variable domain (outside the CDR3, taken from reference TRBV11-3 and TRBJ2-5): EAGVVQSPRYKIIEKKQPVAFWCNPISGHNTLYWYLQNLGQGPELLIRYENEEAVDDSQLPKDRFSAERLKGVDSTLKIQPAELGDSAVYLCASSLGTSGGEETQYFGPGTRLLVL.

This chain connects TRBV7-2 to TRBJ2-7; TRBD1 matches 8 bases. V lost 4 bases and J lost 7; bases outside the gene matches: 9. The CDR3 runs to 14 residues. Germline V gene sequence: CDR1 SGHTA, CDR2 FQGNSA. In DNA form, the CDR3 reads TGTGCCAGCAGCTCAAGGGACAGGCTGAGGGAGCAGTACTTC. Its protein is CASSSRDRLREQYF.

The chain carries TRBV18 and TRBJ2-7, with 10 bases identical to TRBD1. In germline, CDR1 is KGHSH, CDR2 LQKENI. The V gene end was trimmed by 6 bases and the J gene end by 7 bases; junction bases not matched to a gene: 15. This CDR3 is 16 amino acids long. CDR3 sequence reads: CASSSLADRGPWEQYF. The CDR3 coding sequence is TGTGCCAGCTCCTCCCTCGCCGACAGGGGGCCGTGGGAGCAGTACTTC.

The rearrangement links TRBV6-5 to TRBJ1-4, with D possibly TRBD1 on 5 matching bases. The CDR3 length is 12 residues. Trimming took off 10 bases at V and 8 bases at J, with 14 bases between the two ends. The germline CDR1 and CDR2 sequences are MNHEY and SVGAGI. CDR3 sequence reads: CATRRTTEKLFF. The CDR3 bases are TGTGCCACCCGCCGGACAACCGAAAAACTGTTTTTT.